These 18 T cell receptor beta chains came from one sample sequenced in a study of CD8 T cells in Susac syndrome. The authors reverse transcribed about 0.5 to 1 ug RNA with random hexamers. TCRdb reanalysed the immunoSEQ multiplex PCR reads using MiXCR and keeps one entry per CDR3 protein. The sample lists 140,000 to 150,000 distinct CDR3 sequences; approximately 93% were seen once. The specimen sequenced was CD4+ T cells from PBMCs. The receptors derive from a human donor in good health.

This sequence joins TRBV6-1 and TRBJ1-1; the D is unclear. CDR1 and CDR2 (germline): MNHNS, SASEGT. The V end was cut by 0 bases, the J end by 4 bases, with 9 bases between. This CDR3 comprises 14 residues. For the CDR3, the DNA is TGTGCCAGCAGTGAAGCAATGAGGACCACTGAAGCTTTCTTT. Residues: CASSEAMRTTEAFF.

The chain has TRBV20-1 and TRBJ2-4; 9 positions match TRBD1. V shed 7 bases and J 7 bases; nucleotides not matched to a gene: 8. The V gene's germline CDR1 is DFQATT and CDR2 SNEGSKA (reference sequence). The CDR3 is 13 amino acids. CDR3 residues: CSGNRGRMNIQYF. The CDR3 nucleotides read TGCAGTGGTAACAGGGGGCGGATGAACATTCAGTACTTC.

This sequence joins TRBV7-9 and TRBJ1-1; D is perhaps TRBD1 (5 bases). Germline-derived CDR1 and CDR2 are SEHNR and FQNEAQ (reference sequence). The CDR3 runs 16 residues. V lost 2 bases to trimming and J lost 1 base, with 14 bases between them. Here the CDR3 DNA reads TGTGCCAGCAGCTTATTGGCGGGGAGGGGGAACACTGAAGCTTTCTTT. As protein: CASSLLAGRGNTEAFF.

This clonotype was recorded only once. J is TRBJ2-7 and V is TRBV5-1; D possibly matches TRBD1 or TRBD2 (5 bases each). CDR3 length equals 14 residues. Looked up from germline, CDR1 is SGHRS and CDR2 is YFSETQ. V was trimmed by 7 bases and J by 2 bases, leaving 16 bases between them. The CDR3 nucleotides are TGCGCCAGCGGGCCACCGGGACGCACCTACGAGCAGTACTTC. This sequence encodes CASGPPGRTYEQYF.

This rearrangement joins TRBV6-6 to TRBJ2-5; TRBD2 might be the D (5 bases). The CDR3 length is 15 residues. V was trimmed by 2 bases and J by 5 bases, leaving 15 bases between them. CDR1 and CDR2 (germline): MNHNY, SVGAGI (reference sequence). CDR3 amino acids: CASSYGLAHGETQYF. Written as DNA, the CDR3 is TGTGCCAGCAGTTACGGGCTAGCCCACGGGGAGACCCAGTACTTC.

This clonotype appeared a few times. The gene calls are TRBV29-1 and TRBJ2-7; 8 bases fit TRBD1. J gave up 5 bases and V 5 bases, and 8 bases lay outside the gene matches. There are 13 residues in the CDR3. Germline CDR1 is SQVTM and CDR2 is ANQGSEA. CDR3 sequence reads: CSVPGQGGHEQYF. The CDR3 bases are TGCAGCGTTCCTGGACAGGGAGGACACGAGCAGTACTTC.

V and J are TRBV5-1 and TRBJ2-1, with a possible D match to TRBD1 (6 bases). Trimming stripped 6 bases from V and 0 bases from J, with 13 bases between. Germline V CDR1 and CDR2: SGHRS, YFSETQ. The CDR3 runs 15 residues. The CDR3 DNA reads as TGCGCCAGCACTCTCGGGACAAACTCCTACAATGAGCAGTTCTTC. Amino acids: CASTLGTNSYNEQFF.

The chain employs TRBV5-1 and TRBJ2-6, with D perhaps TRBD1 (5 bases). The CDR3 contains 14 residues. Germline V gene lookup returns CDR1 SGHRS and CDR2 YFSETQ. Trimming stripped 4 bases from V and 5 bases from J, with 10 bases between. CDR3 region: CASSEGARANVLTF. The CDR3 nucleotides are TGCGCCAGCAGCGAAGGGGCGCGGGCCAACGTCCTGACTTTC.

The genes are TRBV9 and TRBJ2-5; TRBD1 aligns across 7 bases. Germline trimming cut 1 base from V and 2 bases from J; bases unmatched to any gene: 5. The CDR3 spans 15 residues. Looked up from germline, CDR1 is SGDLS and CDR2 is YYNGEE. CDR3 residues: CASSVSTGEQETQYF. CDR3 nucleotide sequence: TGTGCCAGCAGCGTATCTACAGGGGAGCAAGAGACCCAGTACTTC.

Only one count was recorded for this clonotype. This chain's CDR3 is CSAGGGIETQYF. Here the CDR3 DNA reads TGCAGCGCTGGGGGCGGTATAGAGACCCAGTACTTC. This chain joins TRBV20-1 and TRBJ2-5, with TRBD1 as a possible D gene (6 bases). The CDR3 is 12 residues long. Germline CDR1 and CDR2: DFQATT and SNEGSKA (reference sequence).

The chain links TRBV7-3 to TRBJ2-2; either TRBD1 or TRBD2 may supply D (5 bases each). Looked up from germline, CDR1 is SGHTA and CDR2 is FQGTGA. V lost 7 bases and J 0 bases, leaving 15 bases between the germline ends. This CDR3 is built from 16 residues. This CDR3 is CASTKGRFANTGELFF. The DNA of the CDR3 is TGTGCCAGCACCAAGGGACGATTCGCGAACACCGGGGAGCTGTTTTTT.

CDR3: CASSQQGANQPQHF. The CDR3 region has the DNA TGTGCCAGCAGTCAACAGGGGGCGAATCAGCCCCAGCATTTT. The chain links TRBV3-1 to TRBJ1-5, with 9 bases fitting TRBD1. The CDR3 has 14 residues. V shed 6 bases, J shed 4 bases, and the junction held 4 bases outside the gene matches. CDR1 LGHDT and CDR2 YNNKEL come from the germline V gene (reference sequence).

The chain carries TRBV24-1 and TRBJ2-6, with D possibly TRBD2 on 5 matching bases. CDR3 length: 14 amino acids. Trimming shortened V by 4 bases and J by 8 bases, and 11 bases separated the two germline ends. CDR1 and CDR2 from the germline V gene are KGHDR and SFDVKD. The CDR3 loop is CATSEPGGTNVLTF. For the CDR3, the DNA is TGTGCCACCAGTGAACCCGGAGGAACCAACGTCCTGACTTTC.

This chain links TRBV7-2 with TRBJ2-5; weak D call: TRBD2 (6 bases). This CDR3 has 13 residues. Trimming shortened V by 3 bases and J by 7 bases, and 12 bases separated the two germline ends. Germline V lookup: CDR1 SGHTA, CDR2 FQGNSA. CDR3 sequence (DNA): TGTGCCAGCAGCTTGATGGGAGGAGGGACCCAGTACTTC. Translating gives CASSLMGGGTQYF.

V usage is TRBV5-1 and J usage is TRBJ2-1; tentative D call: TRBD2 (6 bases). This CDR3 contains 16 residues. Germline assignment: CDR1 SGHRS and CDR2 YFSETQ. V lost 1 base and J 1 base, leaving 12 bases between the germline ends. CDR3 amino acids: CASSLIGRTSYNEQFF. In nucleotides, the CDR3 is TGCGCCAGCAGCTTGATAGGGAGGACATCCTACAATGAGCAGTTCTTC.

CDR3 nucleotide sequence: TGTGCCAGCAGCTTGCGACTAGCGGGTCTCCACGAGCAGTACTTC. Its protein is CASSLRLAGLHEQYF. The chain joins TRBV5-4 to TRBJ2-7; 10 nucleotides line up with TRBD2. The CDR3 spans 15 residues. Germline assignment: CDR1 SGHNT and CDR2 YYREEE (reference sequence). Germline trimming cut 1 base from V and 5 bases from J; bases unmatched to any gene: 6. The whole variable domain, filled in from reference TRBV5-4 and TRBJ2-7, reads ETGVTQSPTHLIKTRGQQVTLRCSSQSGHNTVSWYQQALGQGPQFIFQYYREEENGRGNFPPRFSGLQFPNYSSELNVNALELDDSALYLCASSLRLAGLHEQYFGPGTRLTVT.

The chain is built from TRBV2 and TRBJ1-5, with a weak D call TRBD1 (6 bases). The germline gives CDR1 SNHLY, CDR2 FYNNEI. Between the trimmed V and J ends, which lost 6 bases and 0 bases, there was a span of 12 bases. The CDR3 loop spans 15 amino acids. The CDR3, as DNA: TGTGCCAGCAGAGGACAGCTTTATAGCAATCAGCCCCAGCATTTT. As protein: CASRGQLYSNQPQHF.

This CDR3 is CASSGWGTEAFF. The CDR3 nucleotides read TGTGCCAGCAGTGGTTGGGGGACTGAAGCTTTCTTT. The chain joins TRBV6-1 to TRBJ1-1, with D perhaps TRBD1 (5 bases). CDR1 is MNHNS, CDR2 SASEGT, per germline. This CDR3 is 12 amino acids long. V lost 4 bases, J lost 5 bases, and 8 bases lay in between.